A single sample gave rise to the 29 T cell receptor beta chains below, sequenced in a study of T cell responses to AZD1222 COVID-19 vaccine. TCRdb's table, derived via immunoSEQ multiplex PCR, lists solely in-frame clones and lacks some. Among approximately 140,000 clones listed, about nine tenths were seen once. This specimen consisted of peripheral blood, obtained 28 days after the second AZD1222 dose. The receptors here all came from an adult who received the AZD1222 COVID-19 vaccine.

On this clone itself: Other DNA sequences in this sample translate to the same CDR3. This rearrangement joins TRBV29-1 to TRBJ1-4; D call uncertain. Trimming cost V 3 bases and J 2 bases, with 1 base left between them. CDR1 and CDR2 (germline): SQVTM, ANQGSEA. CDR3 size: 11 residues. The CDR3 nucleotides are TGCAGCGTTGATACTAATGAAAAACTGTTTTTT. Protein product: CSVDTNEKLFF.

The chain combines TRBV7-2 with TRBJ1-1; a weak D match, TRBD1 (5 bases). V lost 0 bases, J lost 10 bases, and 12 bases lay in between. This CDR3 has 13 residues. Germline loops: CDR1 SGHTA, CDR2 FQGNSA. The CDR3 region is CASSLAGESGAFF. As DNA, the CDR3 is TGTGCCAGCAGCTTAGCGGGGGAAAGCGGAGCTTTCTTT. Using reference TRBV7-2 and TRBJ1-1 for the parts outside the CDR3, the full variable domain is GAGVSQSPSNKVTEKGKDVELRCDPISGHTALYWYRQSLGQGLEFLIYFQGNSAPDKSGLPSDRFSAERTGGSVSTLTIQRTQQEDSAVYLCASSLAGESGAFFGQGTRLTVV.

The chain employs TRBV27 and TRBJ2-7, with 8 bases aligning to TRBD2. The CDR3 spans 16 residues. Trimming removed 5 bases from V and 3 bases from J; junction bases left unmatched: 12. Per the germline V gene, CDR1 is MNHEY and CDR2 is SMNVEV (reference sequence). The CDR3 bases are TGTGCCAGCAGTAATGGGCTAGCGGGTGTAGTCTACGAGCAGTACTTC. It encodes CASSNGLAGVVYEQYF.

The chain has TRBV19 and TRBJ2-2; 9 bases are a match to TRBD1. The germline gives CDR1 LNHDA, CDR2 SQIVND (reference sequence). CDR3 length: 16 residues. J gave up 0 bases and V 6 bases, and 5 bases lay outside the gene matches. Written as DNA, the CDR3 is TGTGCCAGTAGAACCCGACAGGGGGCGAACACCGGGGAGCTGTTTTTT. Translating it yields CASRTRQGANTGELFF.

The chain employs TRBV19 and TRBJ1-6, with D unresolved. Trimming stripped 0 bases from V and 2 bases from J, with 5 bases between. This CDR3 spans 15 amino acids. From germline, CDR1 is LNHDA and CDR2 SQIVND (reference sequence). CDR3 in DNA: TGTGCCAGTAGTATAGATGGAGCCTATAATTCACCCCTCCACTTT. Translation: CASSIDGAYNSPLHF. The whole variable domain, filled in from reference TRBV19 and TRBJ1-6, reads DGGITQSPKYLFRKEGQNVTLSCEQNLNHDAMYWYRQDPGQGLRLIYYSQIVNDFQKGDIAEGYSVSREKKESFPLTVTSAQKNPTAFYLCASSIDGAYNSPLHFGNGTRLTVT.

The V and J genes are TRBV28 and TRBJ1-2; the D gene is possibly TRBD1 (5 bases). This CDR3 is built from 15 residues. CDR1 is MDHEN and CDR2 is SYDVKM in the germline V gene. Deletions cut 8 bases from V and 4 bases from J, with 20 bases between. This CDR3 is CASLAQGNAFYGYTF. The CDR3 DNA sequence: TGTGCCAGCCTTGCGCAGGGAAACGCATTCTATGGCTACACCTTC.

The rearrangement joins TRBV29-1 to TRBJ1-1, with no clear D. With 8 bases removed from V and 8 bases from J, the gap between germline ends came to 15 bases. Looked up from germline, CDR1 is SQVTM and CDR2 is ANQGSEA. CDR3 length equals 11 residues. Here the CDR3 reads CSHGGIGEAFF. The CDR3 DNA reads as TGCAGCCACGGCGGGATTGGGGAAGCTTTCTTT.

The rearrangement links TRBV28 to TRBJ1-2; D is ambiguous. Germline CDR1 MDHEN, CDR2 SYDVKM. The CDR3 sequence is 15 residues long. V was trimmed by 8 bases and J by 0 bases, leaving 16 bases between them. The CDR3 loop reads CASLRRGLTNYGYTF. CDR3 nucleotides: TGTGCCAGCCTACGACGGGGTTTGACTAACTATGGCTACACCTTC.

The chain combines TRBV5-4 with TRBJ1-6, with a tentative D call TRBD1 (6 bases). V was shortened by 0 bases and J by 10 bases, with 14 bases between the two germline ends. The CDR3 is 15 residues long. CDR1 and CDR2 (germline): SGHNT, YYREEE (reference sequence). The CDR3 reads CASSLDRAQGSPLHF. CDR3 nucleotide sequence: TGTGCCAGCAGCTTGGACAGGGCACAAGGGTCACCCCTCCACTTT. The full variable domain, in which reference TRBV5-4 and TRBJ1-6 provide the parts outside the CDR3, is ETGVTQSPTHLIKTRGQQVTLRCSSQSGHNTVSWYQQALGQGPQFIFQYYREEENGRGNFPPRFSGLQFPNYSSELNVNALELDDSALYLCASSLDRAQGSPLHFGNGTRLTVT.

This clone was seen a single time. V gene TRBV14 combines with J gene TRBJ2-7; D perhaps matches TRBD2 (6 bases). Trimming stripped 0 bases from V and 6 bases from J, with 12 bases between. In germline, CDR1 is SGHDN, CDR2 FVKESK. CDR3 length equals 14 residues. The DNA of the CDR3 is TGTGCCAGCAGCCAAGAAGTGACTAGTGGCGAGCAGTACTTC. Protein: CASSQEVTSGEQYF.

This chain joins TRBV9 and TRBJ1-6; 10 bases are shared with TRBD1. Germline trimming cut 3 bases from V and 9 bases from J; bases unmatched to any gene: 6. Looked up from germline, CDR1 is SGDLS and CDR2 is YYNGEE. This CDR3 contains 15 residues. The CDR3 loop reads CASSGETGGGSPLHF. DNA of the CDR3: TGTGCCAGCAGCGGGGAGACAGGGGGCGGTTCACCCCTCCACTTT.

In this sample, this clone turned up once. This chain joins TRBV7-9 and TRBJ2-7; either TRBD1 or TRBD2 may fit D (6 bases each). Trimming took off 3 bases at V and 6 bases at J, with 15 bases between the two ends. There are 14 residues in the CDR3. The germline gives CDR1 SEHNR, CDR2 FQNEAQ (reference sequence). The CDR3 DNA is TGTGCCAGCAGCTTGGGAGGTGGGGGCTTCGAGCAGTACTTC. Its translation is CASSLGGGGFEQYF.

The CDR3 DNA reads as TGTGCCAGCAGCACTAGCGGGACCTACAATGAGCAGTTCTTC. It is translated as CASSTSGTYNEQFF. The chain has TRBV11-1 and TRBJ2-1; TRBD2 agrees at 10 bases. This CDR3 contains 14 residues. V trimming: 5 bases; J trimming: 2 bases; junction bases outside the gene matches: 0. Germline assignment: CDR1 SGHAT and CDR2 FQDESV (reference sequence).

This clone was counted between two and nine times. The chain has TRBV7-6 and TRBJ1-1; D not resolved. CDR1 and CDR2 (germline): SGHVS, FNYEAQ. V was cut by 2 bases and J by 4 bases, with 8 bases left in between. This CDR3 region has 13 residues. Here the CDR3 reads CASSLLAGTEAFF. The CDR3 DNA reads TGTGCCAGCAGCTTATTGGCGGGCACTGAAGCTTTCTTT.

This clone was detected ten times or more. CDR3 in amino acids: CASSPGLAEPYNEQFF. CDR3 coding DNA: TGTGCCAGCAGCCCCGGACTAGCGGAACCCTACAATGAGCAGTTCTTC. The chain links TRBV4-2 to TRBJ2-1; 10 positions match TRBD2. This CDR3 has 16 residues. From germline, CDR1 is LGHNA and CDR2 YNFKEQ. The junction had 5 bases not matched to a gene; V was cut back by 4 bases and J by 2 bases.

A remark on this clone: The junction and the germline gene differ at one end; a read error may be behind it. The rearrangement uses TRBV2 and TRBJ1-2; D is unresolved. This CDR3 has 12 amino acids. Looked up from germline, CDR1 is SNHLY and CDR2 is FYNNEI. The DNA for the CDR3 is TGTGCCAGCAGTGTAAAGTTATCAGGATTCCTCTTC. Translating it yields CASSVKLSGFLF.

The chain recombines TRBV6-5 with TRBJ1-3, with TRBD1 identical over 8 bases. Trimming removed 6 bases from V and 2 bases from J; junction bases left unmatched: 3. CDR3 length: 14 amino acids. The germline CDR1 and CDR2 sequences are MNHEY and SVGAGI. The CDR3 spells CASRTGEAGNTIYF. The DNA of the CDR3 is TGTGCCAGCAGGACAGGGGAAGCTGGAAACACCATATATTTT.

For the CDR3, the DNA is TGTGCTAGTGGTTTATGGGCGGGAGGTGGCACAGATACGCAGTATTTT. It is translated as CASGLWAGGGTDTQYF. The chain joins TRBV12-5 to TRBJ2-3, with 8 bases lining up with TRBD2. With V trimmed by 3 bases and J by 1 base, 6 bases remained unmatched. The germline gives CDR1 LGHNT, CDR2 FRNRAP. The CDR3 is 16 amino acids.

The rearrangement uses TRBV6-4 and TRBJ2-5; 7 bases are shared with TRBD1. Germline V gene lookup returns CDR1 MRHNA and CDR2 SNTAGT. V was pared by 10 bases and J by 6 bases, with 17 bases of the junction left unmatched. This CDR3 region has 15 residues. Here the CDR3 DNA reads TGTGCCACCTCGACTAAGAACAGGGGTTTAAAGACCCAGTACTTC. It codes for CATSTKNRGLKTQYF.

This clone is a singleton in its sample. The chain joins TRBV2 to TRBJ1-2, with TRBD1 matching over 10 bases. This CDR3 spans 15 amino acids. Trimming at V came to 5 bases and at J to 2 bases, leaving 5 bases not matched to a gene. In germline, CDR1 is SNHLY, CDR2 FYNNEI. CDR3 DNA: TGTGCCAGCAGTACAAGGGACAGGGGAAACTATGGCTACACCTTC. Amino acids: CASSTRDRGNYGYTF. Variable domain in full (rest from reference TRBV2 and TRBJ1-2): EPEVTQTPSHQVTQMGQEVILRCVPISNHLYFYWYRQILGQKVEFLVSFYNNEISEKSEIFDDQFSVERPDGSNFTLKIRSTKLEDSAMYFCASSTRDRGNYGYTFGSGTRLTVV.

The rearrangement uses TRBV9 and TRBJ2-7; 7 bases match TRBD2. There are 14 residues in the CDR3. Trimming cost V 2 bases and J 2 bases; bases outside gene matches: 4. The germline V gene has CDR1 SGDLS and CDR2 YYNGEE. The CDR3 region has the DNA TGTGCCAGCAGCGTTACCGGGACTACCTACGAGCAGTACTTC. It codes for CASSVTGTTYEQYF.

The J gene is TRBJ2-1, the V gene TRBV5-1; possible D gene TRBD2, 5 bases. The length of the CDR3 is 17 residues. CDR1 SGHRS and CDR2 YFSETQ come from the germline V gene. V was cut by 5 bases and J by 3 bases, with 21 bases left in between. CDR3 bases: TGCGCCAGCAGGCCTCCCCGTCTACTCGGGGACTACAATGAGCAGTTCTTC. Translation gives CASRPPRLLGDYNEQFF. Complete variable domain (other parts from reference TRBV5-1 and TRBJ2-1): KAGVTQTPRYLIKTRGQQVTLSCSPISGHRSVSWYQQTPGQGLQFLFEYFSETQRNKGNFPGRFSGRQFSNSRSEMNVSTLELGDSALYLCASRPPRLLGDYNEQFFGPGTRLTVL.

The chain joins TRBV10-3 to TRBJ2-5; D gene uncertain. Germline CDR1 is ENHRY and CDR2 is SYGVKD. The CDR3 length is 13 residues. Trimming took 10 bases from V and 2 from J, leaving 14 bases between them. DNA of the CDR3: TGTGCCACCTTAGGAAAACAGCAAGAGACCCAGTACTTC. Its protein is CATLGKQQETQYF.

The rearrangement uses TRBV30 and TRBJ1-5; unclear D gene. Germline CDR1 is GTSNPN and CDR2 is SVGIG (reference sequence). This CDR3 is 12 amino acids long. Trimming took 5 bases from V and 4 from J, leaving 9 bases between them. CDR3: CAWDTGNQPQHF. Here the CDR3 DNA reads TGTGCCTGGGACACGGGGAATCAGCCCCAGCATTTT.

This clone was seen just once. The gene calls are TRBV5-1 and TRBJ2-1; the match to TRBD1 covers 7 bases. Per germline, CDR1 SGHRS and CDR2 YFSETQ. The CDR3 runs 14 residues. Trimming took 0 bases from V and 8 from J; bases not matched to a gene: 5. As DNA, the CDR3 is TGCGCCAGCAGCTTGGCAGGGGGATGGGATGAGCAGTTCTTC. It codes for CASSLAGGWDEQFF.

The gene calls are TRBV27 and TRBJ2-7, with 9 nucleotides matching TRBD2. The CDR3 contains 13 residues. Germline trimming cut 6 bases from V and 6 bases from J; bases unmatched to any gene: 6. Germline V gene data show CDR1 as MNHEY and CDR2 as SMNVEV (reference sequence). In DNA, the CDR3 is TGTGCCAGCAGGGCGGGAGGGGCGGGCGAGCAGTACTTC. Translation: CASRAGGAGEQYF.

This clone was observed a single time. The rearrangement joins TRBV5-1 to TRBJ2-5; D uncertain. Germline V gene lookup returns CDR1 SGHRS and CDR2 YFSETQ. The CDR3 totals 12 residues. V dropped 4 bases and J dropped 5 bases, with 9 bases sitting between them. The CDR3 region is CASSPGEETQYF. For the CDR3, the DNA is TGCGCCAGCAGCCCTGGAGAGGAGACCCAGTACTTC.

The J gene is TRBJ2-1, the V gene TRBV12-3 or TRBV12-4, with D tentatively TRBD2 (5 bases). The V gene lost 5 bases and the J gene lost 8 bases, with 7 bases spanning the gap. The CDR3 is 11 residues long. The CDR3 DNA is TGTGCCAGCAGTGCGGACTATGAGCAGTTCTTC. It yields the protein CASSADYEQFF.

This chain connects TRBV3-1 (or the pseudogene TRBV3-2) to TRBJ1-2, with D maybe TRBD1 (5 bases). The CDR3 is 14 amino acids. Germline-derived CDR1 and CDR2 are LGHDT and YNNKEL (reference sequence). V dropped 1 base and J dropped 1 base, with 7 bases sitting between them. CDR3 sequence (DNA): TGTGCCAGCAGCCAAGGGACATATAACTATGGCTACACCTTC. It specifies CASSQGTYNYGYTF.